Presented here are 18 T cell receptor beta chains from one specimen sequenced in a study of OX40 agonist ivuxolimab in advanced cancers. Assay used: immunoSEQ multiplex PCR; TCRdb lists only in-frame clones, some missing. The sample carries about 84,000 clones, approximately 92% recorded once. Source: CD4+ or CD8+ T cells sorted from blood, taken in a trial of the OX40 agonist ivuxolimab. These receptor sequences come from an adult with an advanced solid tumor such as melanoma, head and neck, liver or kidney cancer.

The table lists this clone with a count of one. The gene calls are TRBV28 and TRBJ1-2; D gene unclear. The germline V gene encodes CDR1 MDHEN and CDR2 SYDVKM. Trimming stripped 6 bases from V and 8 bases from J, with 16 bases between. The CDR3 is made up of 13 amino acids. The CDR3 protein is CASRSPPPRGYTF. The CDR3 DNA follows: TGTGCCAGCAGATCCCCCCCGCCACGCGGCTACACCTTC.

The V call is TRBV28, the J call TRBJ2-4; tentative D call: TRBD1 (5 bases). Looked up from germline, CDR1 is MDHEN and CDR2 is SYDVKM. This CDR3 is 11 amino acids long. V was clipped by 2 bases and J by 11 bases, with 7 bases between them. The CDR3 DNA sequence: TGTGCCAGCAGTTTAACAGGTCTTCAGTACTTC. It yields the protein CASSLTGLQYF. The whole variable domain, remainder taken from reference TRBV28 and TRBJ2-4, is DVKVTQSSRYLVKRTGEKVFLECVQDMDHENMFWYRQDPGLGLRLIYFSYDVKMKEKGDIPEGYSVSREKKERFSLILESASTNQTSMYLCASSLTGLQYFGAGTRLSVL.

The rearrangement uses TRBV27 and TRBJ1-2; D unclear. V was cut by 2 bases and J by 0 bases, with 13 bases left in between. Germline CDR1 and CDR2: MNHEY and SMNVEV (reference sequence). This CDR3 region has 16 residues. The chain's CDR3 is CASSLRLGRTNYGYTF. For the CDR3, the DNA is TGTGCCAGCAGTTTACGTCTGGGCCGGACTAACTATGGCTACACCTTC.

The V gene is TRBV10-3, the J gene TRBJ2-7; D remains unclear. This CDR3 has 12 residues. V was cut by 4 bases and J by 5 bases, with 9 bases left in between. Germline CDR1 ENHRY, CDR2 SYGVKD. The CDR3 sequence is CAISVRSHEQYF. The DNA for the CDR3 is TGTGCCATCAGTGTGAGGTCCCACGAGCAGTACTTC.

V usage is TRBV6-6 and J usage is TRBJ2-1, with TRBD2 matching 13 bases. The V and J ends lost 4 bases and 9 bases, in that order; junction bases with no gene match: 6. The germline CDR1 and CDR2 sequences are MNHNY and SVGAGI (reference sequence). The CDR3 has 15 amino acids. CDR3 region: CASSWTSGSGGEQFF. In DNA form, the CDR3 reads TGTGCCAGCAGTTGGACTAGCGGGAGCGGAGGTGAGCAGTTCTTC.

This clone was detected only once. V is TRBV5-1 and J is TRBJ2-3; no definite D call. CDR1 and CDR2 (germline): SGHRS, YFSETQ. V was trimmed by 7 bases and J by 2 bases, leaving 14 bases between them. This CDR3 has 14 amino acids. The CDR3, as DNA: TGCGCCAGCGGCCGGGTTTCTAACACAGATACGCAGTATTTT. It specifies CASGRVSNTDTQYF.

CDR3 sequence (DNA): TGTGCCAGCAGCTTAACCGGGACTAGCGTTCAAGAGCAGTTCTTC. Translating it yields CASSLTGTSVQEQFF. The chain couples TRBV7-2 to TRBJ2-1; 10 bases are shared with TRBD2. Per the germline V gene, CDR1 is SGHTA and CDR2 is FQGNSA. Losses at the gene ends were 2 bases for V and 10 bases for J; bases not matched to a gene: 8. CDR3 length: 15 amino acids.

J is TRBJ1-2 and V is TRBV6-1; 7 nucleotides match TRBD1. Trimming cost V 0 bases and J 11 bases; bases outside gene matches: 3. Germline values: CDR1 MNHNS, CDR2 SASEGT. The CDR3 covers 12 residues. The CDR3 sequence is CASSEARGRYTF. CDR3 bases: TGTGCCAGCAGTGAAGCCAGGGGGAGGTACACCTTC.

The V gene is TRBV10-1, the J gene TRBJ1-1; D is uncertain. V shed 2 bases and J shed 7 bases, with 20 bases lying between them. This CDR3 spans 16 amino acids. CDR1 is WNHNN, CDR2 SYGVQD, per germline (reference sequence). CDR3 in DNA: TGCGCCAGCAGTGAGGAGGGTTTTCCATTCTTCGGTGAAGCTTTCTTT. This gives the protein CASSEEGFPFFGEAFF.

V and J are TRBV6-1 and TRBJ2-5; D not resolved. The CDR3 is made up of 14 amino acids. V lost 4 bases and J lost 4, with 13 bases in between. Germline CDR1 is MNHNS and CDR2 is SASEGT. CDR3 residues: CASSARRGLETQYF. The CDR3 DNA is TGTGCCAGCAGTGCCCGGAGAGGTTTAGAGACCCAGTACTTC.

V is TRBV5-1 and J is TRBJ2-3; 9 positions match TRBD1. V lost 1 base, J lost 0 bases, and 3 bases stayed unmatched. The CDR3 is 16 amino acids. Germline CDR1 SGHRS, CDR2 YFSETQ. The CDR3 DNA reads as TGCGCCAGCAGCTTGTACGGGACAGGGAGCACAGATACGCAGTATTTT. Translation: CASSLYGTGSTDTQYF.

The chain couples TRBV7-3 to TRBJ1-3, with TRBD1 as a possible D gene (5 bases). The CDR3 has 14 amino acids. Germline CDR1 SGHTA, CDR2 FQGTGA. V lost 5 bases, J lost 0 bases, and 8 bases lay in between. The CDR3 DNA is TGTGCCAGCAGCCACAGGAGCTCTGGAAACACCATATATTTT. Translated: CASSHRSSGNTIYF.

This chain uses TRBV7-2 with TRBJ2-2; D is unresolved. V was clipped by 5 bases and J by 4 bases, with 11 bases between them. The germline gives CDR1 SGHTA, CDR2 FQGNSA. The CDR3 is 14 amino acids. CDR3 sequence (DNA): TGTGCCAGCAGCGTAGGAGCGAGCACCGGGGAGCTGTTTTTT. Translated: CASSVGASTGELFF.

This clone was counted once. This rearrangement joins TRBV6-1 to TRBJ1-6; D unresolved. The V end was cut by 7 bases, the J end by 9 bases, with 19 bases between. CDR3 size: 15 residues. Germline CDR1 MNHNS, CDR2 SASEGT. CDR3 DNA sequence: TGTGCCAGCACACGGGGTGCGGGCGGTGGTTCACCCCTCCACTTT. Amino acid sequence: CASTRGAGGGSPLHF.

The V call is TRBV18, the J call TRBJ1-1; tentative D call: TRBD1 (5 bases). The CDR3 extends over 15 amino acids. The V gene lost 6 bases and the J gene lost 0 bases, with 14 bases spanning the gap. CDR1 KGHSH and CDR2 LQKENI come from the germline V gene. The CDR3 reads CASSTTEHMNTEAFF. The CDR3 nucleotides are TGTGCCAGCTCCACGACAGAGCACATGAACACTGAAGCTTTCTTT.

V usage is TRBV28 and J usage is TRBJ2-2; TRBD1 agrees at 9 bases. V lost 2 bases, J lost 10 bases, and 5 bases stayed unmatched. Looked up from germline, CDR1 is MDHEN and CDR2 is SYDVKM. The length of the CDR3 is 14 residues. The CDR3 region has the DNA TGTGCCAGCAGTTTAGGGACAGGGTATGTGGAGCTGTTTTTT. Protein sequence: CASSLGTGYVELFF.

The chain combines TRBV19 with TRBJ1-5; TRBD1 agrees at 8 bases. The CDR3 is 15 residues long. After removal of 5 bases from V and 2 bases from J, the junction contained 5 bases not matched to a gene. Germline lookup yields CDR1 LNHDA and CDR2 SQIVND (reference sequence). The CDR3 reads CASSGRQGRNQPQHF. CDR3 in DNA: TGTGCCAGTAGTGGAAGACAGGGGCGCAATCAGCCCCAGCATTTT.

The chain carries TRBV5-4 and TRBJ2-7; TRBD1 matches 10 bases. The CDR3 contains 15 residues. V shed 4 bases and J 0 bases; nucleotides not matched to a gene: 4. The germline gives CDR1 SGHNT, CDR2 YYREEE (reference sequence). CDR3 protein: CASSPGTGASYEQYF. DNA for the CDR3: TGTGCCAGCAGCCCCGGGACAGGGGCCTCCTACGAGCAGTACTTC. Complete variable domain (other parts from reference TRBV5-4 and TRBJ2-7): ETGVTQSPTHLIKTRGQQVTLRCSSQSGHNTVSWYQQALGQGPQFIFQYYREEENGRGNFPPRFSGLQFPNYSSELNVNALELDDSALYLCASSPGTGASYEQYFGPGTRLTVT.